The 20 T cell receptor beta chains given below trace back to one sample, sequenced in a study of T cells in narcolepsy. The assay was immunoSEQ multiplex PCR, and TCRdb's table has in-frame clones only and misses some. In the table there are just over 40,000 clones, approximately 88% of which are singletons. Input material: CD45RA- memory CD4+ T cells from PBMCs. The receptors here all came from a human donor with narcolepsy.

In its sample, this clone was seen once. V is TRBV18 and J is TRBJ1-5; 7 bases match TRBD1. Germline trimming cut 6 bases from V and 5 bases from J; bases unmatched to any gene: 4. The CDR3 extends over 13 amino acids. Germline V gene data show CDR1 as KGHSH and CDR2 as LQKENI. The CDR3: CASSPGQYQPQHF. The CDR3 bases are TGTGCCAGCTCCCCGGGACAGTATCAGCCCCAGCATTTT.

The chain uses TRBV5-1 and TRBJ2-7; 7 positions match TRBD2. The J segment lost 0 bases and the V segment lost 5 bases, leaving 5 bases of the junction unmatched. There are 14 residues in the CDR3. CDR1 is SGHRS and CDR2 is YFSETQ in the germline V gene. The CDR3 sequence is CASRPGTTSYEQYF. As DNA, the CDR3 is TGCGCCAGCAGGCCCGGGACTACCTCCTACGAGCAGTACTTC.

In DNA form, the CDR3 reads TGTGCCAGCAGCCGCCCGGGACAGGGGTCGAGCGAGCAGTACTTC. Translating it yields CASSRPGQGSSEQYF. This chain links TRBV7-9 with TRBJ2-7; 10 bases are a match to TRBD1. CDR3 length: 15 amino acids. Germline lookup yields CDR1 SEHNR and CDR2 FQNEAQ (reference sequence). V dropped 5 bases and J dropped 6; count of bases not matched to a gene: 10.

V gene TRBV6-1 combines with J gene TRBJ2-2, with 8 bases fitting TRBD2. Losses at the gene ends were 4 bases for V and 5 bases for J; bases not matched to a gene: 15. Looked up from germline, CDR1 is MNHNS and CDR2 is SASEGT. The CDR3 is 18 residues long. The CDR3 reads CASSGRLAGLGGTGELFF. The CDR3 nucleotides read TGTGCCAGCAGTGGTCGTCTAGCGGGCCTAGGGGGGACCGGGGAGCTGTTTTTT.

J is TRBJ1-2 and V is TRBV6-5; TRBD1 is a possible D gene (6 bases). Germline CDR1 is MNHEY and CDR2 is SVGAGI. The ends were cut back, 2 bases at V and 7 bases at J, with 17 bases in the middle. The CDR3 runs 15 residues. CDR3 sequence (DNA): TGTGCCAGCAGTTACCGAAGGGGGTGGGGGGGTGGCTACACCTTC. Its translation: CASSYRRGWGGGYTF.

CDR3 protein: CASSSPRTSGSGSVYEQYF. CDR3 nucleotides: TGTGCCAGCAGCTCACCCCGGACTAGCGGGAGCGGCTCGGTCTACGAGCAGTACTTC. The chain joins TRBV7-2 to TRBJ2-7; 13 positions agree with TRBD2. V shed 4 bases, J shed 3 bases, and the junction held 15 bases outside the gene matches. Germline V lookup: CDR1 SGHTA, CDR2 FQGNSA. This CDR3 contains 19 residues.

The genes are TRBV7-2 and TRBJ2-1, with D perhaps matching TRBD1 or TRBD2 (5 bases each). Germline loops: CDR1 SGHTA, CDR2 FQGNSA. V was pared by 5 bases and J by 7 bases, with 21 bases between. The CDR3 runs 16 residues. CDR3 sequence: CASSSRSGPYGNEQFF. The CDR3 DNA is TGTGCCAGCAGCAGTAGATCGGGGCCGTATGGAAATGAGCAGTTCTTC.

The V and J genes are TRBV21-1 and TRBJ2-7; TRBD1 is taken as the D call from the table, unchecked against the DNA. TRBV21-1 constitutes a pseudogene. The CDR3 contains 18 residues. The chain's CDR3 is CASAMTHHWRGRRYEQYF. The CDR3 DNA sequence: TGTGCCAGCGCAATGACTCATCATTGGAGGGGGCGGAGGTACGAGCAGTACTTC.

Only one count was recorded for this clone. The chain links TRBV7-2 to TRBJ1-2, with D uncertain. Germline CDR1 reads SGHTA; CDR2 reads FQGNSA. The CDR3 is 15 amino acids. Between the trimmed V and J ends, which lost 4 bases and 1 base, there was a span of 13 bases. CDR3 in amino acids: CASSSQSSSNYGYTF. Written as DNA, the CDR3 is TGTGCCAGCAGCTCTCAGAGTTCTAGTAACTATGGCTACACCTTC.

This chain joins TRBV5-1 and TRBJ2-1; D is possibly TRBD1 or TRBD2 (5 bases each). Per germline, CDR1 SGHRS and CDR2 YFSETQ. Trimming took 4 bases from V and 0 from J, leaving 14 bases between them. The CDR3 totals 16 residues. CDR3 sequence: CASSQQGTSSYNEQFF. For the CDR3, the DNA is TGCGCCAGCAGCCAGCAAGGGACGAGCTCCTACAATGAGCAGTTCTTC.

The J gene is TRBJ2-1, the V gene TRBV27; a weak D match, TRBD1 (5 bases). CDR1 MNHEY and CDR2 SMNVEV come from the germline V gene (reference sequence). This CDR3 region has 15 residues. V gave up 5 bases and J gave up 0 bases, with 11 bases separating them. The CDR3 region has the DNA TGTGCCAGCAGTCCTCGTCAGGGCTCCTACAATGAGCAGTTCTTC. This gives the protein CASSPRQGSYNEQFF.

The genes are TRBV25-1 and TRBJ1-1, with a tentative D call TRBD1 (5 bases). V shed 2 bases and J shed 4 bases, with 5 bases lying between them. The germline CDR1 and CDR2 sequences are MGHDK and SYGVNS. The CDR3 covers 12 residues. Here the CDR3 DNA reads TGTGCCAGCAGTGAACAGGGCACTGAAGCTTTCTTT. This translates into CASSEQGTEAFF.

This chain links TRBV19 with TRBJ2-3; tentative D call: TRBD2 (6 bases). CDR1 and CDR2 from the germline V gene are LNHDA and SQIVND (reference sequence). This CDR3 contains 13 residues. Trimming left V 5 bases short and J 7 bases short, with 13 bases between. In nucleotides, the CDR3 is TGTGCCAGTAGTCCAAGGGACTTATATACGCAGTATTTT. Protein product: CASSPRDLYTQYF.

Of note for this clone: This sample also contains other DNA sequences that code for the same CDR3. This chain uses TRBV7-9 with TRBJ1-1, with D possibly matching TRBD1 (5 bases). V was trimmed by 6 bases and J by 6 bases, leaving 14 bases between them. This CDR3 contains 13 residues. Germline CDR1 SEHNR, CDR2 FQNEAQ (reference sequence). CDR3 sequence: CASSDGRGAEAFF. CDR3 DNA sequence: TGTGCCAGCAGTGACGGGCGGGGGGCTGAAGCTTTCTTT.

The count of this clone is one. V usage is TRBV5-6 and J usage is TRBJ2-1, with a tentative D call TRBD2 (5 bases). Germline CDR1 and CDR2: SGHDT and YYEEEE. V lost 2 bases to trimming and J lost 5 bases, with 17 bases between them. The CDR3 has 16 residues. The CDR3 bases are TGTGCCAGCAGCTTACCAACCTCGAGGGCTAACAATGAGCAGTTCTTC. This sequence encodes CASSLPTSRANNEQFF.

V and J are TRBV7-9 and TRBJ1-2; D gene uncertain. The V gene lost 4 bases and the J gene lost 3 bases, with 21 bases spanning the gap. This CDR3 region has 17 residues. CDR1 is SEHNR and CDR2 is FQNEAQ in the germline V gene (reference sequence). The CDR3 DNA reads TGTGCCAGCAGCTCATGGGGTGCTGGAAAGGTCGACTATGGCTACACCTTC. Amino acids: CASSSWGAGKVDYGYTF.

This clone was counted once. The V call is TRBV2, the J call TRBJ1-5; possibly TRBD1 for D (5 bases). The germline V gene has CDR1 SNHLY and CDR2 FYNNEI. The CDR3 spans 13 residues. V was trimmed by 8 bases and J by 4 bases, leaving 12 bases between them. The CDR3 here is CASSWDGNQPQHF. In nucleotides, the CDR3 is TGTGCCAGCTCCTGGGACGGGAATCAGCCCCAGCATTTT.

The chain recombines TRBV5-8 with TRBJ1-5, with D possibly TRBD1 on 5 matching bases. Trimming removed 0 bases from V and 7 bases from J, with 17 bases in between. Per germline, CDR1 SGHTS and CDR2 YDEGEE. The CDR3 runs 16 residues. CDR3 protein: CASSLDSLRQIQPQHF. In DNA, the CDR3 is TGTGCCAGCAGCTTGGACTCACTCAGACAGATACAGCCCCAGCATTTT.

The V and J genes are TRBV29-1 and TRBJ2-5; maybe TRBD1 (5 bases). This CDR3 has 13 residues. V was cut by 7 bases and J by 7 bases, with 19 bases left in between. The germline V gene has CDR1 SQVTM and CDR2 ANQGSEA. In DNA, the CDR3 is TGCAGCGGCCTTCCCACAGGCGTCGGGACCCAGTACTTC. This codes for CSGLPTGVGTQYF.

The chain combines TRBV12-5 with TRBJ2-3, with D perhaps matching TRBD2 (7 bases). CDR1 LGHNT and CDR2 FRNRAP come from the germline V gene. This CDR3 region has 15 residues. Trimming took off 6 bases at V and 2 bases at J, with 15 bases between the two ends. CDR3 DNA sequence: TGTGCTAGTGGGGCGGGGGCCTTTACCACAGATACGCAGTATTTT. This sequence encodes CASGAGAFTTDTQYF.